The present T cell receptor (beta chain) was sequenced within a study of blood T cell repertoires in COVID-19. For the study at large: Specimens from acute and convalescent COVID-19 originated in the United States, Italy and Spain. PBMCs, B-cell-depleted T cells, or T cells were the source of the cDNA or gDNA that made up the material.

Per the study methods: Amplification with reference gene primers provided the estimates of nucleated cell counts. Method: immunoSEQ multiplex PCR; TCRdb's copy keeps in-frame clones and lacks some. That table is the source of V, J and clone size, and D and trimming were worked out from the DNA. This sample yields some 140,000 clones, of which about 83% are seen a single time; roughly 13% belongs to the top ten. Germline loops: CDR1 DFQATT, CDR2 SNEGSKA (reference sequence). This CDR3 is 14 amino acids long. Trimming at V came to 3 bases and at J to 7 bases, leaving 6 bases not matched to a gene. This TCR was recovered from a human donor in a cohort sampled during active COVID-19. The sample comprised peripheral blood. The chain is built from TRBV20-1 and TRBJ2-1; 10 bases fit TRBD2. The CDR3 region has the DNA TGCAGTGCTAGTCCTACTAGCGGGGCGAATGAGCAGTTCTTC. The encoded protein is CSASPTSGANEQFF.